The rows below give T cell receptor beta chains drawn from one sample of a study of T cells after yellow fever vaccination. Each CDR3 protein is one row after TCRdb ran MiXCR on the 5' RACE reads. This table has 300,000 to 350,000 distinct CDR3 sequences, approximately 4% appearing once. The sequences come from PBMCs, collected 15 days after the yellow fever booster vaccination. The receptors derive from a man in his late teens or twenties who received the YFV17D yellow fever vaccine. CDR3s include the opening cysteine and the closing phenylalanine or tryptophan. Each record gives: V gene, J gene, CDR3 protein.

v_gene: TRBV5-1; j_gene: TRBJ2-1; CDR3aa: CASSLRDREYNEQFF
v_gene: TRBV5-6; j_gene: TRBJ2-1; CDR3aa: CASSFFRLQKSGGYNEQFF
v_gene: TRBV9; j_gene: TRBJ1-4; CDR3aa: CASSPQARDNEKLFF
v_gene: TRBV28; j_gene: TRBJ2-1; CDR3aa: CASRGQGTYNEQFF
v_gene: TRBV7-2; j_gene: TRBJ2-7; CDR3aa: CASSRWGQPYEQYF
v_gene: TRBV24-1; j_gene: TRBJ1-2; CDR3aa: CATSSGASYGYTF
v_gene: TRBV5-4; j_gene: TRBJ2-2; CDR3aa: CASSPDSSIGELFF
v_gene: TRBV7-2; j_gene: TRBJ1-1; CDR3aa: CASSFDRGSEAFF
v_gene: TRBV3-1; j_gene: TRBJ1-1; CDR3aa: CASSQLLGGPEAFF
v_gene: TRBV5-5; j_gene: TRBJ2-7; CDR3aa: CASGTSLPPSSYEQYF
v_gene: TRBV29-1; j_gene: TRBJ2-7; CDR3aa: CSVEIGGIWQYF
v_gene: TRBV6-5; j_gene: TRBJ2-1; CDR3aa: CASTGPGGGGEQFF
v_gene: TRBV3-1; j_gene: TRBJ2-5; CDR3aa: CASSETSGGAWETQYF
v_gene: TRBV5-1; j_gene: TRBJ1-1; CDR3aa: CASSSGHSNTEAFF
v_gene: TRBV12-3/TRBV12-4; j_gene: TRBJ2-4; CDR3aa: CASSFLGAVAKNIQYF
v_gene: TRBV29-1; j_gene: TRBJ2-3; CDR3aa: CSVRDRGTDTQYF
v_gene: TRBV25-1; j_gene: TRBJ1-1; CDR3aa: CASSTWGVLNTEAFF
v_gene: TRBV24-1; j_gene: TRBJ2-5; CDR3aa: CATSEPSGNYQETQYF
v_gene: TRBV6-1; j_gene: TRBJ1-1; CDR3aa: CASSALGLNTEAFF
v_gene: TRBV29-1; j_gene: TRBJ2-5; CDR3aa: CSVGLSGETQYF
v_gene: TRBV5-4; j_gene: TRBJ2-1; CDR3aa: CASSGRTSGVGNEQFF
v_gene: TRBV5-1; j_gene: TRBJ2-7; CDR3aa: CASSYGGVSHEQYF
v_gene: TRBV10-3; j_gene: TRBJ2-2; CDR3aa: CAIGQGTTGELFF
v_gene: TRBV7-3; j_gene: TRBJ2-2; CDR3aa: CASSLNRGDTGELFF
v_gene: TRBV12-3/TRBV12-4; j_gene: TRBJ2-7; CDR3aa: CASTLGRGPSYEQYF
v_gene: TRBV9; j_gene: TRBJ1-1; CDR3aa: CASSVAITGANTEAFF
v_gene: TRBV3-1; j_gene: TRBJ2-5; CDR3aa: CASSQEGLVRETQYF
v_gene: TRBV19; j_gene: TRBJ2-5; CDR3aa: CASSPLGETQYF
v_gene: TRBV7-2; j_gene: TRBJ2-7; CDR3aa: CASRLLAGDPYEQYF
v_gene: TRBV6-2/TRBV6-3; j_gene: TRBJ1-5; CDR3aa: CASKDPGRNQPQHF
v_gene: TRBV6-2/TRBV6-3; j_gene: TRBJ2-4; CDR3aa: CASSPSLRDKNIQYF